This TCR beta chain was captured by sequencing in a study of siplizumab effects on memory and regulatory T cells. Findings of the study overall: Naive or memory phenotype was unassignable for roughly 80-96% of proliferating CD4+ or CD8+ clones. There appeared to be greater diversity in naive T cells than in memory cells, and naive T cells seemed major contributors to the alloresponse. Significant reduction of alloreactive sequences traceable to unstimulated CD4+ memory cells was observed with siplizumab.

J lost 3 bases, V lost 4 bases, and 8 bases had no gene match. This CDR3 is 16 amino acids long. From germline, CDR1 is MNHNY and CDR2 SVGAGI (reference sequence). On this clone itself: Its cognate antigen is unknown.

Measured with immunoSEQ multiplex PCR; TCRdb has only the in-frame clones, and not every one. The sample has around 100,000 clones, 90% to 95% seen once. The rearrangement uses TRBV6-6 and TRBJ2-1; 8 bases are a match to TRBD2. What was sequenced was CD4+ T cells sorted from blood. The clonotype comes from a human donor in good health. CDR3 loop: CASSSPLAGYYNEQFF. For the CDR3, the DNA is TGTGCCAGCAGTTCCCCCCTAGCGGGCTACTACAATGAGCAGTTCTTC.